One sample yielded the 2 T cell receptor beta chains listed below, sequenced in a study of blood T cell repertoires in COVID-19. Produced via immunoSEQ multiplex PCR; TCRdb's table is partial and in-frame only. The profile shows roughly 360,000 clones, roughly four fifths of them singletons. The sequenced sample was PBMCs or T cells enriched from blood (not recorded which). The receptors were gathered from a woman in her forties or fifties who had recovered from COVID-19.

The rearrangement joins TRBV6-5 to TRBJ1-6; D is unresolved. The CDR3 has 15 amino acids. Germline CDR1 MNHEY, CDR2 SVGAGI. V lost 6 bases to trimming and J lost 5 bases, with 14 bases between them. In nucleotides, the CDR3 is TGTGCCAGCAGCCCCACCGTACTCGATAATTCACCCCTCCACTTT. As protein: CASSPTVLDNSPLHF.

The chain couples TRBV27 to TRBJ1-6; D might be TRBD1 (5 bases). The CDR3 sequence is 14 residues long. Germline-derived CDR1 and CDR2 are MNHEY and SMNVEV (reference sequence). V was trimmed by 3 bases and J by 9 bases, leaving 12 bases between them. CDR3 sequence: CASSLRRDPSPLHF. Here the CDR3 DNA reads TGTGCCAGCAGTTTGCGGCGGGACCCTTCACCCCTCCACTTT.